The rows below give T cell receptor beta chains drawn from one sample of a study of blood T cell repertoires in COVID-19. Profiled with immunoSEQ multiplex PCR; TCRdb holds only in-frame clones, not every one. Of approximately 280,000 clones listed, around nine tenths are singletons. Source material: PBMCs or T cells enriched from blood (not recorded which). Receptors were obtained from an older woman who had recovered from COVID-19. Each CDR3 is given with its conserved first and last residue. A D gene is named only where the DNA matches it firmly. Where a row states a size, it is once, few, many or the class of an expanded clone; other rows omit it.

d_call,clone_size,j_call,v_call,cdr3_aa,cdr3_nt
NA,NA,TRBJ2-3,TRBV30,CAWSAADTQYF,TGTGCCTGGAGTGCCGCAGATACGCAGTATTTT
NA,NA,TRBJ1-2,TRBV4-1,CASSQDPNRIYGYTF,TGCGCCAGCAGCCAAGATCCCAACAGGATCTATGGCTACACCTTC
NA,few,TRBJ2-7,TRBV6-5,CASSYTGQSYEQYF,TGTGCCAGCAGCTACACAGGACAGAGCTACGAGCAGTACTTC
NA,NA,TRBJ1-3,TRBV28,CASSAPGTKAGNTIYF,TGTGCCAGCAGTGCTCCGGGGACAAAGGCCGGAAACACCATATATTTT
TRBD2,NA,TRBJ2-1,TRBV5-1,CASSKERGAQFF,TGCGCCAGCAGCAAAGAGCGGGGGGCTCAGTTCTTC
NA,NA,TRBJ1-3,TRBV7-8,CASSLDVASGRNTIYF,TGTGCCAGCAGCTTAGATGTGGCGTCAGGAAGAAACACCATATATTTT
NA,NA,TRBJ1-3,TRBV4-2,CASSQDSRGSPRFGNTIYF,TGTGCCAGCAGCCAAGATTCCAGGGGCTCACCCAGATTTGGAAACACCATATATTTT
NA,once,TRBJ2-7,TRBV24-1,CATSDPGQAYEQYF,TGTGCCACCAGTGACCCGGGACAAGCCTACGAGCAGTACTTC
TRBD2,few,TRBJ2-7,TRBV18,CASSPPGLADSYEQYF,TGTGCCAGCTCGCCTCCGGGACTAGCGGACTCCTACGAGCAGTACTTC
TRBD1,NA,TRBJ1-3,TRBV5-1,CASSTLTGSGNTIYF,TGCGCCAGCAGCACACTGACAGGGTCGGGAAACACCATATATTTT
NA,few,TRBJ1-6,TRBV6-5,CASRGGRINSPLHF,TGTGCCAGCAGAGGGGGACGGATAAATTCACCCCTCCACTTT
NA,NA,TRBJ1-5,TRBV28,CASRGPFYSNQPQHF,TGTGCCAGCAGGGGGCCCTTTTATAGCAATCAGCCCCAGCATTTT
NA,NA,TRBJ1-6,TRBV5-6,CASSVQGFYNSPLHF,TGTGCCAGCAGCGTCCAGGGGTTCTATAATTCACCCCTCCACTTT
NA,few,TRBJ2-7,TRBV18,CASSPQGEEDEQYF,TGTGCCAGCTCACCACAGGGGGAAGAAGACGAGCAGTACTTC
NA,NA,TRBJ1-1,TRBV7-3,CASSYGESGEAFF,TGTGCCAGCAGCTACGGGGAGAGTGGTGAAGCTTTCTTT
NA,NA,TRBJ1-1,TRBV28,CASSLYAPSNTEAFF,TGTGCCAGCAGTTTGTATGCCCCCAGTAACACTGAAGCTTTCTTT
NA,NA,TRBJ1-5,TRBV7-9,CASTRGKNQPQHF,TGTGCCAGCACCCGGGGGAAGAATCAGCCCCAGCATTTT
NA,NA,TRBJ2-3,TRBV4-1,CASSHRRVPDTQYF,TGCGCCAGCAGCCACAGGAGGGTCCCTGATACGCAGTATTTT
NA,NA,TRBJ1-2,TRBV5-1,CASSSGNSGYTF,TGCGCCAGCAGCTCCGGGAACTCTGGCTACACCTTC
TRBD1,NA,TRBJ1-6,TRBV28,CASRVGQDRRSLHF,TGTGCCAGCAGGGTTGGACAGGACCGAAGGTCCCTCCACTTT
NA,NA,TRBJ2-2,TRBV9,CASSPYTTGELFF,TGTGCCAGCAGCCCCTATACGACCGGGGAGCTGTTTTTT
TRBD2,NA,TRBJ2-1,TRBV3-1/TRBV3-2,CASSQALGGSSYNEQFF,TGTGCCAGCAGCCAGGCCCTCGGGGGGAGCTCCTACAATGAGCAGTTCTTC
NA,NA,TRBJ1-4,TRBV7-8,CASSLGATPNEKLFF,TGTGCCAGCAGCTTAGGGGCAACGCCTAATGAAAAACTGTTTTTT
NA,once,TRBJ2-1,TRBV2,CASITGSGDEQFF,TGTGCCAGCATTACCGGGTCTGGAGATGAGCAGTTCTTC
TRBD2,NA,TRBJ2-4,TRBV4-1,CASSQDPRPGLADRGAKNIQYF,TGCGCCAGCAGCCAAGACCCCCGGCCCGGACTAGCGGATCGAGGAGCCAAAAACATTCAGTACTTC
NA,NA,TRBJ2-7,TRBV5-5,CASSHGQTGEQYF,TGTGCCAGCAGCCACGGACAGACGGGCGAGCAGTACTTC
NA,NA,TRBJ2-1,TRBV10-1,CASSRGWADEQFF,TGCGCCAGCAGTAGAGGGTGGGCAGATGAGCAGTTCTTC
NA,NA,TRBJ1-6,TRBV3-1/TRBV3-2,CASREMNSPLHF,TGTGCCAGCAGGGAGATGAATTCACCCCTCCACTTT
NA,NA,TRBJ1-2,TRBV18,CASSPVQAGRGYGYTF,TGTGCCAGCTCACCAGTTCAGGCGGGTAGAGGGTATGGCTACACCTTC